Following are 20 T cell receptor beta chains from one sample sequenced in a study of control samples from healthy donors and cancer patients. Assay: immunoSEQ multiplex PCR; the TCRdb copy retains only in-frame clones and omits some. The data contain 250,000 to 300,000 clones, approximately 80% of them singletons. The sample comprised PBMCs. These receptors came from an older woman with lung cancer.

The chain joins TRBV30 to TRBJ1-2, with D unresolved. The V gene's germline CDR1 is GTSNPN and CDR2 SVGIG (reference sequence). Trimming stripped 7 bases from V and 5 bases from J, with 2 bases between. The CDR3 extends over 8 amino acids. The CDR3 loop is CALYGYTF. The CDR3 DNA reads TGTGCCTTGTATGGCTACACCTTC.

CDR3 protein: CASSAQGNQPQHF. The DNA for the CDR3 is TGTGCCAGCAGCGCCCAGGGGAATCAGCCCCAGCATTTT. V gene TRBV3-1 (or the pseudogene TRBV3-2) combines with J gene TRBJ1-5, with D maybe TRBD1 (6 bases). Germline V gene sequence: CDR1 LGHDT, CDR2 YNNKEL (reference sequence). This CDR3 has 13 residues. Trimming took off 5 bases at V and 4 bases at J, with 9 bases between the two ends.

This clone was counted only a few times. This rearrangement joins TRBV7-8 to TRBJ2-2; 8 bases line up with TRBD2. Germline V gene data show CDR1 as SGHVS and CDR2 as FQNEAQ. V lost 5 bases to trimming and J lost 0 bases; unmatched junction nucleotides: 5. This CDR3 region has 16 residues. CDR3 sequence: CASSPDGGANTGELFF. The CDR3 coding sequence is TGTGCCAGCAGCCCCGACGGGGGGGCGAACACCGGGGAGCTGTTTTTT.

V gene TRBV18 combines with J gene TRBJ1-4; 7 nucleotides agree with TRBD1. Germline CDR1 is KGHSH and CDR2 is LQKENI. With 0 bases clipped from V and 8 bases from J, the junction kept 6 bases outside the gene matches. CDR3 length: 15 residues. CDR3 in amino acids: CASSPPPTGLEKLFF. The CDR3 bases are TGTGCCAGCTCACCACCGCCGACAGGGTTGGAAAAACTGTTTTTT.

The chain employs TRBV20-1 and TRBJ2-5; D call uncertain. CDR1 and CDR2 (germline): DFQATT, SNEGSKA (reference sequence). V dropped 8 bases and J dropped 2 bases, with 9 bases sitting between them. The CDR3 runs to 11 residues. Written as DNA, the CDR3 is TGCAGTTTCGAGAAACAAGAGACCCAGTACTTC. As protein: CSFEKQETQYF.

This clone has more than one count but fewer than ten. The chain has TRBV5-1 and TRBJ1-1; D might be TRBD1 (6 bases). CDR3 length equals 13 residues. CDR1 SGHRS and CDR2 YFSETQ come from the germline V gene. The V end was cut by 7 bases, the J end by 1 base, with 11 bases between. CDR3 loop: CASLDSENTEAFF. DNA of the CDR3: TGCGCCAGCCTGGACAGTGAGAACACTGAAGCTTTCTTT. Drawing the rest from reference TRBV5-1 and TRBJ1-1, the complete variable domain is KAGVTQTPRYLIKTRGQQVTLSCSPISGHRSVSWYQQTPGQGLQFLFEYFSETQRNKGNFPGRFSGRQFSNSRSEMNVSTLELGDSALYLCASLDSENTEAFFGQGTRLTVV.

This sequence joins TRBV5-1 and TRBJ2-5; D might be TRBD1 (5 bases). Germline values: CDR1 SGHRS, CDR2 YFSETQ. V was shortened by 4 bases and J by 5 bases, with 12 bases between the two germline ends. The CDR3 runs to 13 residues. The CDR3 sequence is CASSADRRETQYF. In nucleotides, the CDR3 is TGCGCCAGCAGCGCCGACAGAAGGGAGACCCAGTACTTC.

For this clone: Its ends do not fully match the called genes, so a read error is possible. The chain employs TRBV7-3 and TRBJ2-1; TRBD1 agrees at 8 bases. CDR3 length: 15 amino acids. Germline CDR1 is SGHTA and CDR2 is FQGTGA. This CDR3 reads CTSSVGTGSYNEQFF. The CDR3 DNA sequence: TGTACCAGCAGCGTCGGGACAGGCTCCTACAATGAGCAGTTCTTC.

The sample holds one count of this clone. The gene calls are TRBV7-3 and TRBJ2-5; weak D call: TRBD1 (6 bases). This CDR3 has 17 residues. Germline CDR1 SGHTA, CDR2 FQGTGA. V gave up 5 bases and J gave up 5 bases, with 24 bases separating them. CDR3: CASSLKGGPPMGETQYF. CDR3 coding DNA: TGTGCCAGCAGCCTAAAAGGGGGACCTCCCATGGGGGAGACCCAGTACTTC.

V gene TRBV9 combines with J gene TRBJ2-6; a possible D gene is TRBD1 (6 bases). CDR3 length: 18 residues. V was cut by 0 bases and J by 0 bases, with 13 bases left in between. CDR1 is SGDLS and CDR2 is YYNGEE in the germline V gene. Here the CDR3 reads CASSVARQATSGANVLTF. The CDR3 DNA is TGTGCCAGCAGCGTAGCAAGACAGGCCACCTCTGGGGCCAACGTCCTGACTTTC.

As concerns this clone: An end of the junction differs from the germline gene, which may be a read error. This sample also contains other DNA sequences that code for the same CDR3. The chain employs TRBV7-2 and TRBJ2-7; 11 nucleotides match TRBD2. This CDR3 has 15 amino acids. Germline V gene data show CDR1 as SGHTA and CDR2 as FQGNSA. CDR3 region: CASSLGPSGGREQYF. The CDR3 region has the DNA TGTGCCAGCAGCTTAGGGCCTAGCGGGGGGCGGGAGCAGTACTTT.

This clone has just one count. The CDR3 protein is CASSTGQGGTGELFF. The CDR3 nucleotides read TGTGCCAGTAGTACGGGACAGGGGGGAACCGGGGAGCTGTTTTTT. The J gene is TRBJ2-2, the V gene TRBV19; 11 bases agree with TRBD1. Per germline, CDR1 LNHDA and CDR2 SQIVND (reference sequence). The ends lost 4 bases at V and 5 bases at J; junction bases unmatched: 3. The CDR3 has 15 amino acids.

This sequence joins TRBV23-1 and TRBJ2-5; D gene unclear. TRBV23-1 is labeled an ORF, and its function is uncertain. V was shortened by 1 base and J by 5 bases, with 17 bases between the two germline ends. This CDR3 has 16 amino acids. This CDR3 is CASSQLNPKHGETQYF. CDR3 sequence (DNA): TGCGCCAGCAGTCAATTGAACCCCAAACATGGGGAGACCCAGTACTTC.

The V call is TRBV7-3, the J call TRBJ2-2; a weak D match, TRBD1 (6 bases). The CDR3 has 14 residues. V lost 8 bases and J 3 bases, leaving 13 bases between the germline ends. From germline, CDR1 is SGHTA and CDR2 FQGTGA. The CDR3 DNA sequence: TGTGCCAGCTCCCGTAACAGGGACACCGGGGAGCTGTTTTTT. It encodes CASSRNRDTGELFF.

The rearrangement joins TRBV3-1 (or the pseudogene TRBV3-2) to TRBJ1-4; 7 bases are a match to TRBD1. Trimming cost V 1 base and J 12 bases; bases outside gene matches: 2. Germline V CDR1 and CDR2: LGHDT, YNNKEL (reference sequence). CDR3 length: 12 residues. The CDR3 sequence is CASSQATGELFF. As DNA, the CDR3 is TGTGCCAGCAGCCAAGCAACAGGGGAACTGTTTTTT.

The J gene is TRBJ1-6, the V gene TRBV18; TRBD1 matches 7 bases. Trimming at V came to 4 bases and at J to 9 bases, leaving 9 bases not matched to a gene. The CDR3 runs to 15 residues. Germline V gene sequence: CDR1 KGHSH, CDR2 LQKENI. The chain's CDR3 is CASSLGQKTASPLHF. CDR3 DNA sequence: TGTGCCAGCTCACTGGGACAGAAGACGGCTTCACCCCTCCACTTT.

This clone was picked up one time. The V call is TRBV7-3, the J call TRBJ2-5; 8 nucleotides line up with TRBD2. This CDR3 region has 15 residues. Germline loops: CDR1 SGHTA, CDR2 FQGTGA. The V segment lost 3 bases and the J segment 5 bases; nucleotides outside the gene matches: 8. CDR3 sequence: CASSFSDSGTETQYF. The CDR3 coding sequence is TGTGCCAGCAGCTTCAGCGATAGCGGGACGGAGACCCAGTACTTC.

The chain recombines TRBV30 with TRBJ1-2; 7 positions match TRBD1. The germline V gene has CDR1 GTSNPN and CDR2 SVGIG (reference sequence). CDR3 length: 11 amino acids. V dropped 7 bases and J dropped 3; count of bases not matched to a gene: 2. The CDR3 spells CASTGDYGYTF. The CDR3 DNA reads TGTGCCTCTACAGGGGACTATGGCTACACCTTC.

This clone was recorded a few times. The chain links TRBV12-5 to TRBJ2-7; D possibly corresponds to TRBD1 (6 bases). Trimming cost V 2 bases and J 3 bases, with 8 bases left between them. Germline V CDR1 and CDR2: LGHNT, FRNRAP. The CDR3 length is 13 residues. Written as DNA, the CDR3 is TGTGCTAGTGGTTTGCACAGGGACTACGAGCAGTACTTC. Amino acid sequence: CASGLHRDYEQYF. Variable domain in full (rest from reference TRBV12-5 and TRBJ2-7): DARVTQTPRHKVTEMGQEVTMRCQPILGHNTVFWYRQTMMQGLELLAYFRNRAPLDDSGMPKDRFSAEMPDATLATLKIQPSEPRDSAVYFCASGLHRDYEQYFGPGTRLTVT.

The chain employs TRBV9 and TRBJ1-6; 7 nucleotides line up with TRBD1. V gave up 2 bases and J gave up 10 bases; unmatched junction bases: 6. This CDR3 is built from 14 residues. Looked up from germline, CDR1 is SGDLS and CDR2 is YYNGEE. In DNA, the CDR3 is TGTGCCAGCAGCGTGGGGACAGCAACCTCACCCCTCCACTTT. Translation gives CASSVGTATSPLHF.